The clone carrying this TCR beta chain was observed a single time. The data derive from a study of blood T cell repertoires in COVID-19. Study in general: Sources were T cells, B-cell-depleted T cells, or PBMCs; the material itself was cDNA or gDNA.

Repertoires were generated with immunoSEQ multiplex PCR, while TCRdb's copy carries only in-frame clones and drops some. Here the sample spans fewer than 250,000 clones, over 80% being singletons. Across 24 US areas, participants ranged in age from 18 to 89 years. Participants were placed into cohorts based on the clinical history they reported. V was pared by 11 bases and J by 3 bases, with 7 bases of the junction left unmatched. Germline V gives CDR1 SGHVS, CDR2 FQNEAQ. This CDR3 is built from 14 residues. Sequencing was performed on PBMCs or T cells enriched from blood (not recorded which). This sequence joins TRBV7-8 and TRBJ2-3; 11 positions agree with TRBD1. This TCR was sampled from a woman aged 30 to 39 with acute COVID-19. DNA for the CDR3: TGTGCCTCCTGGGACAGGGGGTCGACAGATACGCAGTATTTT. Amino acids: CASWDRGSTDTQYF.